The rows below give T cell receptor beta chains drawn from one sample of a study of glioma-infiltrating T cells. MiXCR, applied by TCRdb to the multiplex PCR reads, yields one record per CDR3 protein. The sample shows roughly 350,000 distinct CDR3 sequences, 41% of them seen only once. Sequenced sample: glioma tissue, nonneoplastic brain tissue, or PBMCs (not recorded which). The receptors derive from a human donor with low-grade glioma or glioblastoma, undergoing nonglioma brain surgery, or in good health (not recorded which). Each CDR3 is given with its conserved first and last residue. The D gene is left open where the match is weak.

d_gene,j_gene,v_gene,CDR3aa
NA,TRBJ2-1,TRBV27,CASSGPVGTVQEFF
TRBD1,TRBJ1-1,TRBV10-3,CAITGTGNTEAFF
NA,TRBJ2-1,TRBV5-8,CASSFAGHYNEQFF
NA,TRBJ1-1,TRBV6-9,CASSLLGRTEAFF
TRBD1,TRBJ1-5,TRBV28,CASNPPGGAGNQPQHF
TRBD2,TRBJ2-7,TRBV20-1,CSVPGLARYEQYF
TRBD1,TRBJ2-7,TRBV6-6,CASSYSDRGVHEQYF
NA,TRBJ2-3,TRBV30,CAWNPSRPTDTRYF
NA,TRBJ1-1,TRBV6-1,CASGPRVDTEAFF
NA,TRBJ1-1,TRBV12-3/TRBV12-4,CASSSALWNTEAFF
NA,NA,TRBV11-2,CASSQELGSGPTYEQYF
TRBD1,TRBJ1-6,TRBV6-1,CASSPGTGLNSPLHF
NA,TRBJ2-5,TRBV28,CASSLLASVRETQYF
NA,TRBJ2-1,TRBV20-1,CSARDSLDNEQFF
NA,TRBJ2-3,TRBV28,CASSFAQSTDTQYF
NA,TRBJ1-1,TRBV6-1,CASSRLGAVTTEAFF
TRBD1,TRBJ2-7,TRBV4-1,CASSPRTGTGSHEQYF
NA,TRBJ1-2,TRBV4-1,CASSPRGSGDGYTF
TRBD2,TRBJ2-3,TRBV6-2/TRBV6-3,CASSPWASGLTDTQYF
NA,TRBJ1-4,TRBV11-2,CASSSTRGNEKLFF
NA,TRBJ1-2,TRBV27,CASSPLREYITNGYTF
NA,TRBJ2-7,TRBV7-8,CTSSSQGSSYEQYF
TRBD2,TRBJ2-7,TRBV28,CASARLANEQYF
NA,TRBJ2-7,TRBV4-1,CASRPGVVTQRYEQYF
TRBD2,TRBJ2-3,TRBV28,CASSQLALSTDTQYF
NA,TRBJ1-2,TRBV19,CASNPSGANYGYTF
TRBD1,TRBJ1-1,TRBV27,CASSARDRGYTEAFF
NA,TRBJ1-5,TRBV20-1,CSARDYRDNQPQHF
TRBD2,TRBJ2-2,TRBV2,CASSERASGTNTGELFF
NA,TRBJ2-3,TRBV5-4,CASSLLDTDTQYF
NA,TRBJ2-2,TRBV28,CASSPPGHLATGELFF
NA,TRBJ1-2,TRBV7-2,CASSLGTLYGYTF
TRBD2,TRBJ2-3,TRBV27,CASSSGSGRMRISDTQYF
NA,TRBJ2-7,TRBV7-9,CASSRARGSGDINEQYF
NA,TRBJ1-4,TRBV6-2/TRBV6-3,CASNDRPDEKLFF
NA,TRBJ2-2,TRBV4-2,CASKAPERNTGELFF